Listed below are T cell receptor beta chains from one sample, sequenced in a study of blood T cell repertoires in COVID-19. The table came from immunoSEQ multiplex PCR; TCRdb's copy has only in-frame clones and leaves some out. The table has roughly 130,000 clones, more than 70% seen once. Sample: peripheral blood. The receptors shown here come from a woman aged 25 to 39 who had recovered from COVID-19. Each CDR3 is given without its conserved first and last residue. The order of the fields is D gene, V gene, CDR3 length, clone size, CDR3 protein. The D gene is left open where the match is weak. Some rows have no size entry. The others give once, few or many, or a class for an expanded clone.

>TRBD2|TRBV19|14|-
ASSMETSGRGDTQY
>TRBD1|TRBV5-1|14|-
ASSTPGQTSTGELF
>-|TRBV7-7|12|-
ASSSQGYTGELF
>TRBD1|TRBV6-4|12|once
ASSEVRDSNEQF
>TRBD1|TRBV5-1|13|-
ASSPGDRELGGYT
>-|TRBV9|13|-
ASSVEAGHTGELF
>-|TRBV14|17|few
ASSPGTTTRALPDNEQF
>TRBD2|TRBV29-1|14|-
SVPGLAGPFKDEQF
>TRBD1|TRBV6-6|17|few
ASSQRGGTGGPVPYEQY
>TRBD1|TRBV18|13|-
ASSQTGTEVDTQY
>-|TRBV7-9|10|-
ASSSGWTEAF
>TRBD2|TRBV7-6|14|once
ASSLGVTSVDYEQY
>TRBD1|TRBV11-3|11|-
ASSRDRLSEQF
>TRBD1|TRBV5-1|17|once
ASSLVGQAYSSMNTEAF
>TRBD2|TRBV4-2|16|-
ASSQKSPLAGGSNEQF
>TRBD1|TRBV30|11|-
AWSWGQGARAF
>-|TRBV5-8|15|-
ASSVPTGNGSGNTIY
>-|TRBV9|13|once
ASSPSGRQNTEAF
>TRBD1|TRBV19|12|-
ASNNEYRGPGYT
>TRBD2|TRBV4-1|14|-
ASSQKAAGATYEQY
>TRBD2|TRBV4-1|19|-
ASSQYPTALAGGWTYNEQF
>TRBD2|TRBV2|13|-
ASSFQLAGFYEQY
>TRBD1|TRBV6-5|12|-
ASGDRGPYNEQF
>-|TRBV7-9|13|-
ASSLPDRSQETQY